This T cell receptor beta chain was captured in a study of T cells in tuberculosis. The study, taken as a whole, reports: Cases with active tuberculosis were adults, while controls were adolescents.

TCRdb's copy holds only in-frame clones and misses some; the assay was immunoSEQ multiplex PCR. The sample has 25,000 to 35,000 clones, approximately 93% seen once. Germline V gene sequence: CDR1 SGHRS, CDR2 YFSETQ. V was pared by 0 bases and J by 7 bases, with 10 bases between. The CDR3 covers 14 residues. Regarding this clone: Its target is not known.

The sequenced sample consisted of PBMCs. The chain joins TRBV5-1 to TRBJ2-2; weak D call: TRBD1 (6 bases). The receptor was isolated from a donor aged 10 to 29 with latent tuberculosis or without tuberculosis infection. Here the CDR3 reads CASSLGPGDGELFF. The CDR3 nucleotides are TGCGCCAGCAGCTTGGGACCAGGGGACGGGGAGCTGTTTTTT.